The 14 T cell receptor beta chains below come from one sample, sequenced in a study of T cell responses to AZD1222 COVID-19 vaccine. The protocol was immunoSEQ multiplex PCR, while the TCRdb copy is restricted to in-frame clones and leaves out a portion. This table holds some 78,000 clones, roughly four fifths found once. The source material was peripheral blood, sampled 28 days after the second AZD1222 dose. The receptors come from an adult who received the AZD1222 COVID-19 vaccine.

Only one count was recorded for this clone. The chain couples TRBV5-1 to TRBJ2-5; D assignment may be TRBD1 or TRBD2 (5 bases each). The CDR3 sequence is 13 residues long. Trimming took off 0 bases at V and 5 bases at J, with 8 bases between the two ends. CDR1 and CDR2 from the germline V gene are SGHRS and YFSETQ. The chain's CDR3 is CASSLAWGETQYF. For the CDR3, the DNA is TGCGCCAGCAGCTTGGCTTGGGGGGAGACCCAGTACTTC.

This chain links TRBV2 with TRBJ2-7, with 10 bases identical to TRBD2. CDR1 is SNHLY, CDR2 FYNNEI, per germline. After removal of 8 bases from V and 6 bases from J, the junction contained 7 bases not matched to a gene. This CDR3 is built from 13 residues. CDR3: CASQREGPLEQYF. DNA for the CDR3: TGTGCCAGCCAGCGGGAGGGCCCCCTCGAGCAGTACTTC. Using reference TRBV2 and TRBJ2-7 for the parts outside the CDR3, the full variable domain is EPEVTQTPSHQVTQMGQEVILRCVPISNHLYFYWYRQILGQKVEFLVSFYNNEISEKSEIFDDQFSVERPDGSNFTLKIRSTKLEDSAMYFCASQREGPLEQYFGPGTRLTVT.

In regard to this clone: This specimen includes other DNA sequences encoding the same CDR3. The J gene is TRBJ1-1, the V gene TRBV28; D not resolved. The V end lost 5 bases, the J end lost 0 bases, and 7 bases lay between the germline ends. The CDR3 covers 13 residues. Germline CDR1 MDHEN, CDR2 SYDVKM. The CDR3 spells CASSLTVNTEAFF. CDR3 coding DNA: TGTGCCAGCAGTCTAACGGTGAACACTGAAGCTTTCTTT.

J is TRBJ2-7 and V is TRBV7-9; D uncertain. Germline values: CDR1 SEHNR, CDR2 FQNEAQ (reference sequence). CDR3 length: 16 amino acids. V was trimmed by 3 bases and J by 1 base, leaving 16 bases between them. CDR3 nucleotide sequence: TGTGCCAGCAGCTTTTTCTCCGGCTGGGGATCCTACGAGCAGTACTTC. This encodes CASSFFSGWGSYEQYF.

V gene TRBV27 combines with J gene TRBJ1-5; D is unclear. Trimming removed 3 bases from V and 7 bases from J, with 13 bases in between. Germline V CDR1 and CDR2: MNHEY, SMNVEV (reference sequence). The CDR3 consists of 14 residues. CDR3 loop: CASSFVGSQQPQHF. CDR3 bases: TGTGCCAGCAGTTTTGTAGGGTCTCAACAGCCCCAGCATTTT.

This clone was detected only a few times. The chain joins TRBV11-2 to TRBJ1-1; D is ambiguous. Germline V gives CDR1 SGHAT, CDR2 FQNNGV. This CDR3 contains 13 residues. Trimming removed 5 bases from V and 1 base from J, with 8 bases in between. Here the CDR3 DNA reads TGTGCCAGCAGCCGGGATTCGAACACTGAAGCTTTCTTT. Translating it yields CASSRDSNTEAFF.

This clone was counted a single time. V gene TRBV18 combines with J gene TRBJ2-2; D is tentatively TRBD1 or TRBD2 (5 bases each). Trimming took off 6 bases at V and 0 bases at J, with 11 bases between the two ends. Germline loops: CDR1 KGHSH, CDR2 LQKENI. The CDR3 has 15 residues. For the CDR3, the DNA is TGTGCCAGCTCTTCCGGGACCCCGAACACCGGGGAGCTGTTTTTT. Its translation: CASSSGTPNTGELFF.

V is TRBV11-1 and J is TRBJ2-1, with TRBD1 matching 8 bases. Losses at the gene ends were 5 bases for V and 2 bases for J; bases not matched to a gene: 2. CDR3 length equals 14 residues. The V gene's germline CDR1 is SGHAT and CDR2 FQDESV (reference sequence). The CDR3 DNA sequence: TGTGCCAGCAGCCCGGACAGGGCCTACAATGAGCAGTTCTTC. Its translation: CASSPDRAYNEQFF.

The chain uses TRBV10-3 and TRBJ1-3; D possibly corresponds to TRBD1 (6 bases). The CDR3 spans 15 residues. Germline V gives CDR1 ENHRY, CDR2 SYGVKD. Between the trimmed V and J ends, which lost 5 bases and 2 bases, there was a span of 13 bases. CDR3 coding DNA: TGTGCCATCAGTTTGAATGGACAGCCTGGAAACACCATATATTTT. Protein product: CAISLNGQPGNTIYF.

This chain joins TRBV27 and TRBJ1-2, with D possibly TRBD1 on 6 matching bases. Between the trimmed V and J ends, which lost 3 bases and 8 bases, there was a span of 13 bases. Germline values: CDR1 MNHEY, CDR2 SMNVEV (reference sequence). The length of the CDR3 is 13 residues. The CDR3 bases are TGTGCCAGCAGTTTCCTAGGGGGGGAGGGCTACACCTTC. Its translation: CASSFLGGEGYTF.

The chain has TRBV11-2 and TRBJ2-7, with 11 bases identical to TRBD1. Germline CDR1 reads SGHAT; CDR2 reads FQNNGV. Losses at the gene ends were 5 bases for V and 3 bases for J; bases not matched to a gene: 3. The CDR3 totals 14 residues. The CDR3: CASSPGQGGYEQYF. In DNA form, the CDR3 reads TGTGCCAGCAGCCCGGGACAGGGGGGCTACGAGCAGTACTTC.

This clone was found once. This chain joins TRBV3-1 (or the pseudogene TRBV3-2) and TRBJ1-1, with 8 bases lining up with TRBD1. V lost 3 bases to trimming and J lost 1 base; unmatched junction nucleotides: 1. The CDR3 runs 14 residues. CDR1 is LGHDT, CDR2 YNNKEL, per germline (reference sequence). The CDR3 nucleotides read TGTGCCAGCAGCCACGGGACAGGGAACACTGAAGCTTTCTTT. Its translation is CASSHGTGNTEAFF.

This chain connects TRBV28 to TRBJ2-7, with 9 bases fitting TRBD1. The CDR3 length is 15 residues. Losses at the gene ends were 5 bases for V and 2 bases for J; bases not matched to a gene: 7. The germline V gene encodes CDR1 MDHEN and CDR2 SYDVKM. The CDR3 DNA sequence: TGTGCCAGCAGTACCCACCGGGACAGGGCCTACGAGCAGTACTTC. Amino acids: CASSTHRDRAYEQYF.

The rearrangement uses TRBV9 and TRBJ1-1, with 8 bases that match TRBD1. This CDR3 contains 14 residues. Germline trimming cut 4 bases from V and 3 bases from J; bases unmatched to any gene: 5. CDR1 SGDLS and CDR2 YYNGEE come from the germline V gene. The CDR3: CASSFGQGDTEAFF. The CDR3 nucleotides are TGTGCCAGCAGCTTCGGACAGGGAGACACTGAAGCTTTCTTT.